The clone carrying this TCR beta chain came up a few times. The data derive from a study of blood T cells in healthy people across ages. Using a J-beta primer mix together with a sample-barcoded 5' primer, a second PCR was run for roughly 6 to 11 cycles. Every cDNA molecule carried a tag from a template-switch adaptor bearing 12 random nucleotides. Via MiXCR, TCRdb re-called the 5' RACE reads, giving one row per CDR3 protein. The sample lists 1,500,000 or so distinct CDR3 sequences; approximately 43% were seen once. Between the trimmed V and J ends, which lost 4 bases and 2 bases, there was a span of 21 bases. This CDR3 has 17 residues. Germline V gene lookup returns CDR1 SGDLS and CDR2 YYNGEE.

The chain links TRBV9 to TRBJ1-1; a possible D gene is TRBD1 (5 bases). The sequence was collected from a woman aged 18-30 years in good health. What was sequenced was blood. The CDR3 protein is CASSLTGTPTANTEAFF. For the CDR3, the DNA is TGTGCCAGCAGCTTAACCGGGACTCCTACGGCAAACACTGAAGCTTTCTTT.